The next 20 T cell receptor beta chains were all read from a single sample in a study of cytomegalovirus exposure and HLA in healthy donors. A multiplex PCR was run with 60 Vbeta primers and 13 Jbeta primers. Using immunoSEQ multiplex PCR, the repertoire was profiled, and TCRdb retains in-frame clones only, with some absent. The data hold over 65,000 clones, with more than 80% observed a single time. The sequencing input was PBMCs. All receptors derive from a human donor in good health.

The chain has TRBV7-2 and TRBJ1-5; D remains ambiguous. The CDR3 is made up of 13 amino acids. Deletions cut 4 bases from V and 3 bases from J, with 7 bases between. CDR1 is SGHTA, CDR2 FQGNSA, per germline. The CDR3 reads CASSSRFNQPQHF. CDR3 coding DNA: TGTGCCAGCAGCTCCAGATTCAATCAGCCCCAGCATTTT.

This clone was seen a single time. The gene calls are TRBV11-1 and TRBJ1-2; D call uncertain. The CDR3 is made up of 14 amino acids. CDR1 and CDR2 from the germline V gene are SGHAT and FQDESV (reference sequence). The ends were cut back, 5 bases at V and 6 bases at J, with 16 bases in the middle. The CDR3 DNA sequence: TGTGCCAGCAGCCCCCCTCTTTCCGGGAATGGCTACACCTTC. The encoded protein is CASSPPLSGNGYTF.

CDR3 in amino acids: CASSERGQGNSPLHF. In nucleotides, the CDR3 is TGTGCCAGCAGTGAAAGAGGACAGGGGAATTCACCCCTCCACTTT. This chain joins TRBV6-1 and TRBJ1-6, with TRBD1 matching 9 bases. CDR3 size: 15 residues. The germline V gene has CDR1 MNHNS and CDR2 SASEGT. Trimming took 2 bases from V and 7 from J; bases not matched to a gene: 3.

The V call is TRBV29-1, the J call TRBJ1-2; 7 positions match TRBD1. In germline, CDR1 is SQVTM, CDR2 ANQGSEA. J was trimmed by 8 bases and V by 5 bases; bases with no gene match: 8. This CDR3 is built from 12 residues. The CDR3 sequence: CSVTEGARGYTF. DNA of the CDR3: TGCAGCGTTACCGAGGGGGCTCGAGGCTACACCTTC.

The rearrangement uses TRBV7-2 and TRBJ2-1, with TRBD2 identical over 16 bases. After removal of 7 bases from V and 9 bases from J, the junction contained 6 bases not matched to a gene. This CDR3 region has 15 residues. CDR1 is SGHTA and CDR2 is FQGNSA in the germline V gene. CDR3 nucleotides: TGTGCCAGCACCACGGGACTAGCGGGGGGGCTTGAGCAGTTCTTC. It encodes CASTTGLAGGLEQFF.

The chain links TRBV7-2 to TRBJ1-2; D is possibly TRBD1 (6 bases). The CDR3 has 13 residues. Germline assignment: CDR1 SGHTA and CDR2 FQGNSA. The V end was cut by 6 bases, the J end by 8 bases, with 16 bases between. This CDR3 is CASRRTDTMGYTF. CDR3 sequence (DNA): TGTGCCAGCAGACGGACAGATACTATGGGCTACACCTTC.

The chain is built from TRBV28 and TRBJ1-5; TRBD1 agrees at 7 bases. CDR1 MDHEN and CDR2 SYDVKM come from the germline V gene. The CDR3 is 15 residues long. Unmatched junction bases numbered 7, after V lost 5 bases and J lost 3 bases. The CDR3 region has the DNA TGTGCCAGCAGTCCGCCCGACAGGGCCAATCAGCCCCAGCATTTT. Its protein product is CASSPPDRANQPQHF.

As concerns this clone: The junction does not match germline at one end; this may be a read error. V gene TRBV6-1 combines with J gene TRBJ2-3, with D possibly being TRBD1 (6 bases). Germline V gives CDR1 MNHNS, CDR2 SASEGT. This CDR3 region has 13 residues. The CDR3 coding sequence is TGTGCCAGCAGTGAAGGGACAGCCGGACTTTTCCATTTT. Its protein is CASSEGTAGLFHF.

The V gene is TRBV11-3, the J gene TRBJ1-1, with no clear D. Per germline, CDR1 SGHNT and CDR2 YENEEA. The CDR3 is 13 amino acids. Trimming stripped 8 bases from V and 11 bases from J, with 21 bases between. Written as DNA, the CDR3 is TGTGCCAGCTCCCGGGGATCCTTTGGTACGGCTTTCTTT. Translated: CASSRGSFGTAFF.

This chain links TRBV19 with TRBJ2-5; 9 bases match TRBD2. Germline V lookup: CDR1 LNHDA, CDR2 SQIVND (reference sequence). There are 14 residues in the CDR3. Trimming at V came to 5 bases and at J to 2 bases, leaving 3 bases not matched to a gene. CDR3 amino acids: CASSVSGGQETQYF. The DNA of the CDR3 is TGTGCCAGTAGTGTTAGCGGGGGACAAGAGACCCAGTACTTC.

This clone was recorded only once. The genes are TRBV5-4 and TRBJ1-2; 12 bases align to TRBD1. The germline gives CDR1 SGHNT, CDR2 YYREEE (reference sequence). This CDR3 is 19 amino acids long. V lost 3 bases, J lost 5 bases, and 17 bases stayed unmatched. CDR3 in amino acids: CASSSLTRDRGLYVYGYTF. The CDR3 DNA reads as TGTGCCAGCAGCTCCCTAACCCGGGACAGGGGGCTTTACGTTTATGGCTACACCTTC.

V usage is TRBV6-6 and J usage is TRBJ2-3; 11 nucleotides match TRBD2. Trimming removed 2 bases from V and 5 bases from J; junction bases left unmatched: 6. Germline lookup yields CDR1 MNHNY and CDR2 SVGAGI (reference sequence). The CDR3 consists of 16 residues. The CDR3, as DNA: TGTGCCAGCAGTTACCCGGCTAGCGGGGGGAAAGATACGCAGTATTTT. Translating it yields CASSYPASGGKDTQYF.

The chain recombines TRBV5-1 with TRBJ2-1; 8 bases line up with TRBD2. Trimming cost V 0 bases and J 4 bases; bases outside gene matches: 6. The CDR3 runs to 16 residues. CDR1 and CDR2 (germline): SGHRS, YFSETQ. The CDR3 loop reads CASSLGPGGAYNEQFF. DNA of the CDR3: TGCGCCAGCAGCTTGGGCCCGGGGGGGGCGTACAATGAGCAGTTCTTC.

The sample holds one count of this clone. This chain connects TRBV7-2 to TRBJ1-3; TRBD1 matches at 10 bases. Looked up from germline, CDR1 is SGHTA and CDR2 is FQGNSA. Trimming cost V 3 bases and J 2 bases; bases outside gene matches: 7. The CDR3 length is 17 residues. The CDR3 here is CASSLTFDRGPGNTIYF. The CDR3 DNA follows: TGTGCCAGCAGCTTGACATTTGACAGGGGGCCTGGAAACACCATATATTTT.

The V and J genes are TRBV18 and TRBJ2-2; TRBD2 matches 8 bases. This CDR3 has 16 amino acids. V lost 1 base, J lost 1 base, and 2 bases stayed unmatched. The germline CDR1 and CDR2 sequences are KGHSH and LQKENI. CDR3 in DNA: TGTGCCAGCTCACCACGCAGCGGGGGGAACACCGGGGAGCTGTTTTTT. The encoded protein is CASSPRSGGNTGELFF.

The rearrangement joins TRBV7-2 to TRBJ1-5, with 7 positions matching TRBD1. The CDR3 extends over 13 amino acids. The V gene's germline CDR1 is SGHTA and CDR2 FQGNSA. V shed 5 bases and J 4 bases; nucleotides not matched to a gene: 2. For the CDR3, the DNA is TGTGCCAGCAGCCCACAGGGGAATCAGCCCCAGCATTTT. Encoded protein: CASSPQGNQPQHF.

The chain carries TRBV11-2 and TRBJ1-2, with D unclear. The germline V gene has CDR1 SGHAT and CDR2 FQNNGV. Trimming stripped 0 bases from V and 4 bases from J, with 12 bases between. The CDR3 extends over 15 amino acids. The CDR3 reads CASSLDGQPFYGYTF. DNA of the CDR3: TGTGCCAGCAGCTTAGATGGGCAGCCCTTCTATGGCTACACCTTC.

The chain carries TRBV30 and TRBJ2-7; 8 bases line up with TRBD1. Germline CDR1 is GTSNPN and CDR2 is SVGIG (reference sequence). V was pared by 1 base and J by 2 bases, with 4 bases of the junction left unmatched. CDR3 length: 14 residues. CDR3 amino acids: CAWSGQGPAYEQYF. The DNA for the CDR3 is TGTGCCTGGAGTGGACAGGGGCCAGCCTACGAGCAGTACTTC.

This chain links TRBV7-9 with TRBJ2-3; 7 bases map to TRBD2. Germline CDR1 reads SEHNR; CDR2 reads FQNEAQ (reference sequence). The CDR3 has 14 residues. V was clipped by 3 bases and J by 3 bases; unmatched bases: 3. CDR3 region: CASSFSSGTDTQYF. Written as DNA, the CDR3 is TGTGCCAGCAGCTTTAGTAGCGGGACAGATACGCAGTATTTT.

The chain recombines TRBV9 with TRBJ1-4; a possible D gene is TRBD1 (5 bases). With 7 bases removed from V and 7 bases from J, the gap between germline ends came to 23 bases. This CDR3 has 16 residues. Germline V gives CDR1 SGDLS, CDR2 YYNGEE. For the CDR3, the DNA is TGTGCCAGCGCACGGGGGGGTACGAGGTCGGGTGAAAAACTGTTTTTT. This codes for CASARGGTRSGEKLFF.